This passage covers 9 T cell receptor beta chains from one sample sequenced in a study of blood T cell repertoires in COVID-19. The method was immunoSEQ multiplex PCR; TCRdb's version includes in-frame clones alone and lacks a portion of them. Of hundreds of thousands of clones in the sample, less than 90% are singletons; the top ten hold roughly 1%. Sequenced: PBMCs or T cells enriched from blood (not recorded which). These receptors were collected from a woman in her twenties or thirties who had recovered from COVID-19.

The rearrangement joins TRBV5-4 to TRBJ2-7; the match to TRBD1 covers 8 bases. The trim removed 5 bases at V and 0 bases at J, leaving 16 bases unmatched. The CDR3 is 18 amino acids. Germline V lookup: CDR1 SGHNT, CDR2 YYREEE (reference sequence). The DNA of the CDR3 is TGTGCCAGCAGATCTGGACAGGGAATAACTAGGAGCTCCTACGAGCAGTACTTC. Translating gives CASRSGQGITRSSYEQYF. The full variable domain, with the rest looked up from reference TRBV5-4 and TRBJ2-7, is ETGVTQSPTHLIKTRGQQVTLRCSSQSGHNTVSWYQQALGQGPQFIFQYYREEENGRGNFPPRFSGLQFPNYSSELNVNALELDDSALYLCASRSGQGITRSSYEQYFGPGTRLTVT.

This clone came up a few times. V usage is TRBV19 and J usage is TRBJ1-1; 7 positions agree with TRBD1. The CDR3 has 13 residues. V lost 6 bases, J lost 8 bases, and 9 bases stayed unmatched. The germline V gene has CDR1 LNHDA and CDR2 SQIVND (reference sequence). Here the CDR3 reads CASRTVDRQEAFF. The DNA of the CDR3 is TGTGCCAGTAGGACCGTGGACAGGCAGGAAGCTTTCTTT.

The J gene is TRBJ1-4, the V gene TRBV11-2, with 9 bases that match TRBD1. This CDR3 region has 16 residues. Germline lookup yields CDR1 SGHAT and CDR2 FQNNGV. After removal of 6 bases from V and 6 bases from J, the junction contained 11 bases not matched to a gene. CDR3 region: CASRLSRTGGYEKLFF. DNA for the CDR3: TGTGCCAGCAGACTATCGCGTACAGGGGGCTATGAAAAACTGTTTTTT.

The chain links TRBV7-6 to TRBJ2-7; weak D call: TRBD1 (8 bases). The length of the CDR3 is 15 residues. Trimming removed 4 bases from V and 4 bases from J, with 17 bases in between. The germline CDR1 and CDR2 sequences are SGHVS and FNYEAQ. The CDR3 bases are TGTGCCAGCAGCTCAAGACAGGGGAGGGGATACGAGCAGTACTTC. Residues: CASSSRQGRGYEQYF.

The chain couples TRBV3-1 (or the pseudogene TRBV3-2) to TRBJ1-2; the match to TRBD1 covers 11 bases. The CDR3 length is 15 residues. V lost 5 bases to trimming and J lost 3 bases; unmatched junction nucleotides: 5. CDR1 and CDR2 (germline): LGHDT, YNNKEL (reference sequence). CDR3 coding DNA: TGTGCCAGCAGCACGCCGGGACAGGGGGACTATGGCTACACCTTC. This encodes CASSTPGQGDYGYTF.

Only one count was recorded for this clone. This chain links TRBV11-2 with TRBJ2-3; maybe TRBD2 (6 bases). Per the germline V gene, CDR1 is SGHAT and CDR2 is FQNNGV. V was pared by 4 bases and J by 2 bases, with 13 bases between. The CDR3 covers 15 residues. The CDR3 here is CASSSFRDFTDTQYF. Here the CDR3 DNA reads TGTGCCAGCAGCTCATTTCGGGACTTCACAGATACGCAGTATTTT.

This sequence joins TRBV5-6 and TRBJ2-5; 11 bases are shared with TRBD2. Germline V gene lookup returns CDR1 SGHDT and CDR2 YYEEEE. After removal of 0 bases from V and 5 bases from J, the junction contained 9 bases not matched to a gene. The CDR3 runs to 17 residues. The CDR3 is CASSLVLAGVSVETQYF. The DNA for the CDR3 is TGTGCCAGCAGCTTGGTACTAGCGGGGGTGTCGGTGGAGACCCAGTACTTC.

V is TRBV5-1 and J is TRBJ2-7; possible D gene TRBD2, 6 bases. V lost 4 bases and J lost 0, with 17 bases in between. The V gene's germline CDR1 is SGHRS and CDR2 YFSETQ. This CDR3 has 16 amino acids. The CDR3 protein is CASSPAGLGGSYEQYF. CDR3 nucleotides: TGCGCCAGCAGCCCCGCGGGGCTTGGGGGCTCCTACGAGCAGTACTTC.

V gene TRBV2 combines with J gene TRBJ1-2; unclear D gene. Trimming removed 8 bases from V and 3 bases from J, with 7 bases in between. The CDR3 is 11 residues long. Germline CDR1 reads SNHLY; CDR2 reads FYNNEI. CDR3 region: CASHEDYGYTF. The CDR3 region has the DNA TGTGCCAGCCATGAGGACTATGGCTACACCTTC.